The rows below give T cell receptor beta chains drawn from one sample of a study of T cell clones after liver transplantation. Using immunoSEQ multiplex PCR, the repertoire was profiled, and TCRdb retains in-frame clones only, with some absent. Among 98,000 or so clones listed, around four fifths were seen once. This sample comprised CD4+ T cells from blood, obtained before liver transplant. Receptor source: a human donor who received a liver transplant. The CDR3 runs from the conserved cysteine through the conserved F or W. The order of the fields is CDR3 protein, CDR3 DNA, D gene, J gene, clone size, V gene. The D gene is left open where the match is weak. Clone size appears in some rows only: once, few, many, or a class for an expanded clone.

CASSMGAGGPGHEQFF	TGTGCCAGTAGTATGGGAGCGGGAGGGCCAGGCCATGAGCAGTTCTTC	TRBD2	TRBJ2-1	.	TRBV19
CASSFQGSPLHF	TGTGCCAGCAGCTTCCAAGGTTCACCCCTCCACTTT	.	TRBJ1-6	few	TRBV7-9
CASSPNRVDEQYF	TGTGCCAGCTCACCGAACAGGGTAGACGAGCAGTACTTC	.	TRBJ2-7	.	TRBV18
CAGKDRGYGYTF	TGTGCCGGGAAGGACAGGGGCTATGGCTACACCTTC	TRBD1	TRBJ1-2	.	TRBV19
CASSAVSNKAFF	TGTGCCAGCAGTGCGGTCTCTAATAAAGCTTTCTTT	.	TRBJ1-1	.	TRBV25-1
CASSIGTGANTEAFF	TGTGCCAGCAGTATAGGGACAGGAGCGAACACTGAAGCTTTCTTT	TRBD1	TRBJ1-1	.	TRBV9
CSVLLASTDTQYF	TGCAGCGTGCTTCTTGCTAGCACAGATACGCAGTATTTT	.	TRBJ2-3	.	TRBV29-1
CASRLLHRSNQPQHF	TGTGCCAGCAGGCTACTACATCGAAGCAATCAGCCTCAGCATTTT	.	TRBJ1-5	once	TRBV2
CASSVGGGWNQPQHF	TGTGCCAGCAGTGTAGGGGGGGGTTGGAATCAGCCCCAGCATTTT	.	TRBJ1-5	.	TRBV2
CASRRRTSDSDTQYF	TGTGCCAGCCGAAGGAGGACTAGCGATTCAGATACGCAGTATTTT	TRBD2	TRBJ2-3	.	TRBV7-9
CASSLGQDLEAFF	TGTGCCAGCAGCTTAGGACAGGACCTTGAAGCTTTCTTT	.	TRBJ1-1	.	TRBV7-2
CASSLGLAGDTQYF	TGTGCCAGCAGCTTAGGACTAGCGGGGGATACGCAGTATTTT	TRBD2	TRBJ2-3	.	TRBV7-6
CASSFISPGTGVNTIYF	TGTGCCAGCAGCTTCATTAGTCCCGGGACAGGGGTCAACACCATATATTTT	TRBD1	TRBJ1-3	.	TRBV5-6
CASSLPGHTPREQYF	TGTGCCAGTAGTTTACCGGGACACACCCCGAGGGAGCAGTACTTC	.	TRBJ2-7	once	TRBV19
CASSLQGVGVLMNTEAFF	TGCGCCAGCAGCTTGCAGGGAGTAGGGGTATTAATGAACACTGAAGCTTTCTTT	.	TRBJ1-1	few	TRBV5-1
CASSFQGNQPQHF	TGTGCCAGCAGCTTCCAGGGCAATCAGCCCCAGCATTTT	.	TRBJ1-5	.	TRBV11-2
CASSVGPAGRVGELFF	TGTGCCAGCAGCGTAGGCCCAGCGGGAAGGGTCGGGGAGCTGTTTTTT	TRBD2	TRBJ2-2	.	TRBV9
CASSSGQLNYGYTF	TGTGCCAGTAGCTCGGGACAGTTAAACTATGGCTACACCTTC	TRBD1	TRBJ1-2	.	TRBV19
CASTRDSYNSPLHF	TGTGCCAGTACACGGGATTCCTATAATTCACCCCTCCACTTT	.	TRBJ1-6	.	TRBV7-9
CAAGANTEAFF	TGTGCCGCAGGGGCGAACACTGAAGCTTTCTTT	.	TRBJ1-1	.	TRBV6-1
CASSLSLAGSSTDTQYF	TGTGCCAGCAGCTTATCCCTAGCGGGATCTAGCACAGATACGCAGTATTTT	TRBD2	TRBJ2-3	.	TRBV7-9
CASSLSANYGYTF	TGCGCCAGCAGCTTATCAGCTAACTATGGCTACACCTTC	.	TRBJ1-2	.	TRBV5-1
CASSTATSGSIYTQYF	TGTGCCAGTAGTACAGCAACTAGCGGGAGTATTTATACGCAGTATTTT	TRBD2	TRBJ2-3	.	TRBV19
CASSYEGTGAGYTF	TGTGCCAGCAGTTACGAGGGGACAGGGGCCGGCTACACCTTC	TRBD1	TRBJ1-2	.	TRBV6-5
CSGQRANTEAFF	TGCAGCGGTCAGAGGGCGAACACTGAAGCTTTCTTT	.	TRBJ1-1	.	TRBV29-1
CASNRVGGNTIYF	TGTGCCAGCAACCGTGTTGGGGGAAACACCATATATTTT	.	TRBJ1-3	.	TRBV6-1
CASSEDRGDGETQYF	TGTGCCAGCAGTGAAGACAGGGGAGATGGGGAGACCCAGTACTTC	TRBD1	TRBJ2-5	.	TRBV2
CASNHSSSTDTQYF	TGTGCCAGCAATCACAGCTCCAGCACAGATACGCAGTATTTT	.	TRBJ2-3	.	TRBV6-6
CASSVGTGLIVDSPLHF	TGTGCCAGCAGTGTAGGGACAGGGTTAATAGTAGATTCACCCCTCCACTTT	TRBD1	TRBJ1-6	.	TRBV6-1
CASNSRRGTSYEQYF	TGTGCCAGTAACTCCAGGCGGGGTACCTCCTACGAGCAGTACTTC	.	TRBJ2-7	.	TRBV19
CASSPGRDGRVQETQYF	TGTGCCAGCAGCCCCGGCAGGGATGGGCGCGTCCAAGAGACCCAGTACTTC	.	TRBJ2-5	.	TRBV7-6
CASSPPTGNTEAFF	TGTGCCAGCTCACCACCTACAGGGAACACTGAAGCTTTCTTT	.	TRBJ1-1	.	TRBV18
CASSLARGYEQYF	TGTGCCAGCAGTTTAGCCCGCGGCTACGAGCAGTACTTC	.	TRBJ2-7	.	TRBV28
CASSLYSPGGSDYGYTF	TGCGCCAGCAGCCTTTACTCCCCCGGGGGATCCGACTATGGCTACACCTTC	.	TRBJ1-2	.	TRBV4-3
CATWDRITDTQYF	TGTGCCACCTGGGACAGGATCACAGATACGCAGTATTTT	TRBD1	TRBJ2-3	.	TRBV28
CASSLAHYGYTF	TGTGCCAGCAGCTTAGCCCACTATGGCTACACCTTC	.	TRBJ1-2	.	TRBV7-8
CASTDRGNSPLHF	TGTGCCAGCACGGACAGGGGTAATTCACCCCTCCACTTT	TRBD1	TRBJ1-6	medium-sized	TRBV5-4
CASSHNWGQATQYF	TGTGCCAGCAGCCATAACTGGGGACAGGCTACCCAGTACTTC	TRBD1	TRBJ2-5	.	TRBV5-6